The present entry profiles one T cell receptor (beta chain) with its context. This entry is derived from a study of blood T cell repertoires in COVID-19. Study-level information: Samples representing acute and convalescent COVID-19 were sourced from the United States, Italy and Spain. Nucleic acid was either cDNA or gDNA, and it came from T cells, B-cell-depleted T cells, or PBMCs.

CDR3 length: 17 residues. Germline assignment: CDR1 KGHSH and CDR2 LQKENI. Trimming at V came to 0 bases and at J to 7 bases, leaving 11 bases not matched to a gene. Authors' processing steps: The assay estimated nucleated cells by amplifying reference gene primers. TCRdb keeps only in-frame clones here, not all; method: immunoSEQ multiplex PCR. The V and J calls and clone size were taken over from that table, and D and trimming were inferred from the DNA. The data show approximately 270,000 clones, with approximately 83% seen just once and 4% to 4.5% held by the top ten. Categorization into cohorts depended on clinical history that participants reported.

The chain joins TRBV18 to TRBJ2-5, with TRBD2 matching 10 bases. Sequencing used PBMCs or T cells enriched from blood (not recorded which). The receptor was derived from a woman aged 25 to 39 who had recovered from COVID-19. The CDR3 reads CASSPPGIAGGLGTQYF. The DNA of the CDR3 is TGTGCCAGCTCACCACCGGGGATAGCGGGAGGCCTCGGGACCCAGTACTTC.